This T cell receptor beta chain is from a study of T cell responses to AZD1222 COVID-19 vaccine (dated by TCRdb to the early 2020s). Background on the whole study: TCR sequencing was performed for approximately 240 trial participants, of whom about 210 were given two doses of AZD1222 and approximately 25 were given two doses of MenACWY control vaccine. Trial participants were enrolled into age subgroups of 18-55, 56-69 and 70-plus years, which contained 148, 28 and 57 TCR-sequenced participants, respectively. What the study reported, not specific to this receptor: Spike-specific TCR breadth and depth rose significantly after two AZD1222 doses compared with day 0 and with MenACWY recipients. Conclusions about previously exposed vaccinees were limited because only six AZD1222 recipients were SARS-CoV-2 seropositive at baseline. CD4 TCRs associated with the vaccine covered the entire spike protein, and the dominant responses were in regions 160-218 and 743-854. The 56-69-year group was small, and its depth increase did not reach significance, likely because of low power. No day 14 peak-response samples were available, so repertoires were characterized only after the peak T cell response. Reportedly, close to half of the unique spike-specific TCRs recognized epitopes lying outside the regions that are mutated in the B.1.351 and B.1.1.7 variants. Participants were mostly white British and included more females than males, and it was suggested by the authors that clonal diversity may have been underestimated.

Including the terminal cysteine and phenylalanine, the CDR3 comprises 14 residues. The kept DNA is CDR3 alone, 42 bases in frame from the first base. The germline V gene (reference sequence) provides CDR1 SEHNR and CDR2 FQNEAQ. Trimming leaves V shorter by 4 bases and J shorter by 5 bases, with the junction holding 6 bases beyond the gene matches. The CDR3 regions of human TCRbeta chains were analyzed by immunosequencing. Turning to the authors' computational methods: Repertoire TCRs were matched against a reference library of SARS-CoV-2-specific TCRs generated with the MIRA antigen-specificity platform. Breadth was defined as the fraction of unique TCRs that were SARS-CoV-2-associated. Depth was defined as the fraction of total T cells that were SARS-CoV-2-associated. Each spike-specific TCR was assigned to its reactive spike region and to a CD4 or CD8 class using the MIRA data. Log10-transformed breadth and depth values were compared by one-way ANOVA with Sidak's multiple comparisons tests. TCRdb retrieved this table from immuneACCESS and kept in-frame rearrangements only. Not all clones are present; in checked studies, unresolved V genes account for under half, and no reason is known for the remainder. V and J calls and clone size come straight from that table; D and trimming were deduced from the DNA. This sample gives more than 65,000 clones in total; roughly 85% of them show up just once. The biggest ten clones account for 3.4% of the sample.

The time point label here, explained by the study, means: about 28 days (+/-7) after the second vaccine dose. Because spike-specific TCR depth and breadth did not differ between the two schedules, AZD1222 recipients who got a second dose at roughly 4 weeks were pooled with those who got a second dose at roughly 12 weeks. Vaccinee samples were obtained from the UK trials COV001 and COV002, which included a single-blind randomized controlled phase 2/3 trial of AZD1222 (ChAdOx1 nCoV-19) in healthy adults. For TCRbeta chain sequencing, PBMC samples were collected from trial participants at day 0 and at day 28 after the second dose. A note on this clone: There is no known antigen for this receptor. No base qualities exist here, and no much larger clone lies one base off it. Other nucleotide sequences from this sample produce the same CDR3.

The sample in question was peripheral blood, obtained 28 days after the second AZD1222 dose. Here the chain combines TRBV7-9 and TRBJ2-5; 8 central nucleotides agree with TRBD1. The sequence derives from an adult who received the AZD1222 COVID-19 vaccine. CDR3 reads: CASSSGQGRETQYF. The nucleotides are TGTGCCAGCAGCTCAGGACAGGGTCGGGAGACCCAGTACTTC.